Sequencing of this TCR beta chain was carried out in a study of chemoradiotherapy in HPV16-positive cancers. Germline values: CDR1 MNHNS, CDR2 SASEGT. V lost 0 bases to trimming and J lost 4 bases; unmatched junction nucleotides: 4. This CDR3 has 15 amino acids. Measured with immunoSEQ multiplex PCR; TCRdb has only the in-frame clones, and not every one. The sample includes roughly 760 clones, 83% of them seen just once. Repertoires were sampled repeatedly during chemoradiotherapy. On this clone itself: Its specificity is not known.

Study outcomes and limitations: Non-HPV-specific T cells did not expand in tumors during treatment, whereas candidate HPV-specific clones and E7-related motifs did. HPV-specific T cells were functionally defined from only a couple of HPV16-positive patients.

The sample was tumor tissue, taken from a patient who underwent chemoradiotherapy. The clonotype comes from a human donor with HPV-associated anogenital cancer. This sequence joins TRBV6-1 and TRBJ2-7; 9 nucleotides align to TRBD2. The CDR3 DNA sequence: TGTGCCAGCAGTGAAGCGGTAGCGGGAGTATACGAGCAGTACTTC. It is translated as CASSEAVAGVYEQYF.